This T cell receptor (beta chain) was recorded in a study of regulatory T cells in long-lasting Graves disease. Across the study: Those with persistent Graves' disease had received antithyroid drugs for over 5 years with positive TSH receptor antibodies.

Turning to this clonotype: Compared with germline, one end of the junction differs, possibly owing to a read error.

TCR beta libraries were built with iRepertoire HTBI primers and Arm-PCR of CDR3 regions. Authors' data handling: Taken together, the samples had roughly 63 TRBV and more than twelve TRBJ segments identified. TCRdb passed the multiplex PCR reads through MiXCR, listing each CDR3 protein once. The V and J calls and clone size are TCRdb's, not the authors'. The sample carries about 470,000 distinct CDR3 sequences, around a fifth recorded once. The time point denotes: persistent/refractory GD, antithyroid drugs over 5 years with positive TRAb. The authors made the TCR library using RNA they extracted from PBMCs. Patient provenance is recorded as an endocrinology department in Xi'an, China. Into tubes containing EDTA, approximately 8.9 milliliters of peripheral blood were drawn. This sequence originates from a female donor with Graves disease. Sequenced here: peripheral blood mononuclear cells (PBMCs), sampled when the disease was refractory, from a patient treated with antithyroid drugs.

CDR3 sequence: CACSLVGERGTCEQYF. In DNA, the CDR3 is TGTGCCTGCAGCTTAGTGGGGGAGAGGGGTACCTGCGAGCAGTACTTC. The chain employs TRBV11-2 and TRBJ2-7; D is perhaps TRBD1 or TRBD2 (5 bases each). The V gene's germline CDR1 is SGHAT and CDR2 FQNNGV. This CDR3 is built from 16 residues.